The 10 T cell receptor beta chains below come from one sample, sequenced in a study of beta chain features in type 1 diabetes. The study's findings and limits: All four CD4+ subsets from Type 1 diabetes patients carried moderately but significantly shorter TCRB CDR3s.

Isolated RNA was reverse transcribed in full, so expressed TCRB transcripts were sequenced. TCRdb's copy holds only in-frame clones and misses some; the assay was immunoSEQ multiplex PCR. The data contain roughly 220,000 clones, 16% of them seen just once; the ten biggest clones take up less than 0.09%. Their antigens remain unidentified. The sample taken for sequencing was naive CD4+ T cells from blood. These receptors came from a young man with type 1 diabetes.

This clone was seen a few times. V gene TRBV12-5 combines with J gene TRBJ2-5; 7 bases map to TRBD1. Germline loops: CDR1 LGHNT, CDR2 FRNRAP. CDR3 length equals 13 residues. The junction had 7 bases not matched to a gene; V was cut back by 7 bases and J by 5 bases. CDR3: CASAPSDRETQYF. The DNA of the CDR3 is TGTGCTAGTGCCCCCTCGGACAGGGAGACCCAGTACTTC.

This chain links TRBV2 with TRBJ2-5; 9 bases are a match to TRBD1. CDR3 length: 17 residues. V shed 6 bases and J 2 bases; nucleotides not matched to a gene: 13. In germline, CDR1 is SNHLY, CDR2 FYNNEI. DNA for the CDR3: TGTGCCAGCAGGGGGTACAGGACAGGGGAGGGACAAGAGACCCAGTACTTC. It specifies CASRGYRTGEGQETQYF.

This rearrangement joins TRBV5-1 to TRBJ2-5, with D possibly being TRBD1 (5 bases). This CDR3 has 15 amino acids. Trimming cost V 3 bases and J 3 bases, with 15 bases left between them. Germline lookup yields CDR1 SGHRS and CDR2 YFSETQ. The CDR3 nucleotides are TGCGCCAGCAGCTACAGATCCGCCAGGGAAGAGACCCAGTACTTC. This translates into CASSYRSAREETQYF.

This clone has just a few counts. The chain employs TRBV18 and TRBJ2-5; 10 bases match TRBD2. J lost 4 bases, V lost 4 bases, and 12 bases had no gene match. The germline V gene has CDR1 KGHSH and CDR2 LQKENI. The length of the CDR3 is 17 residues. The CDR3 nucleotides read TGTGCCAGCTCACTCGCACTTCTAGCGGGAGTATCAGAGACCCAGTACTTC. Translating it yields CASSLALLAGVSETQYF. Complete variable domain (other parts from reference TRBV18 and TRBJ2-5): NAGVMQNPRHLVRRRGQEARLRCSPMKGHSHVYWYRQLPEEGLKFMVYLQKENIIDESGMPKERFSAEFPKEGPSILRIQQVVRGDSAAYFCASSLALLAGVSETQYFGPGTRLLVL.

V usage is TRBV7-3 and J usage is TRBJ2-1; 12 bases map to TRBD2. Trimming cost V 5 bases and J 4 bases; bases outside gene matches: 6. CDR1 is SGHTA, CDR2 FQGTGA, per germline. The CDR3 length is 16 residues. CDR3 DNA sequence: TGTGCCAGCAGCCTCTCCGGGACTAGCGGGTACAATGAGCAGTTCTTC. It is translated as CASSLSGTSGYNEQFF.

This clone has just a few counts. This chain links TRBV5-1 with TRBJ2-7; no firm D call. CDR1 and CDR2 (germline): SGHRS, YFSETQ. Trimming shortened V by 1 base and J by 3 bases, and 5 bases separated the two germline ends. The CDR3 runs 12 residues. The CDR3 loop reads CASSLPGYEQYF. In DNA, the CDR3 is TGCGCCAGCAGCTTGCCGGGCTACGAGCAGTACTTC.

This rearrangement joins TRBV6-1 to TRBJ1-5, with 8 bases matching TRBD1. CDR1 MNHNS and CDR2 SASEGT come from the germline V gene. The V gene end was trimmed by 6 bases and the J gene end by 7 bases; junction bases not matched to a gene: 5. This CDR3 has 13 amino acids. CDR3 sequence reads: CASSRGLEQPQHF. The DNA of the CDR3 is TGTGCCAGCAGCAGGGGGCTTGAACAGCCCCAGCATTTT.

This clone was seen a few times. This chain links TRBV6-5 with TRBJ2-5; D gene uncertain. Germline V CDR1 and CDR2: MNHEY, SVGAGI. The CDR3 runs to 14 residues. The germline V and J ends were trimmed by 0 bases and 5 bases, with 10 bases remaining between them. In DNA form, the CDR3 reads TGTGCCAGCAGTTACTCCTTCGGAACGGAGACCCAGTACTTC. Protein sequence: CASSYSFGTETQYF.

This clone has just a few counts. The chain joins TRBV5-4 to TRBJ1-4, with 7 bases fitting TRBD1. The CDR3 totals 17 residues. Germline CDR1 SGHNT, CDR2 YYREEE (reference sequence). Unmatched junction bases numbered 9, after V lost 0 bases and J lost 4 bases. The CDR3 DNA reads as TGTGCCAGCAGCTTGGGATCCCCGACAGGGATTAATGAAAAACTGTTTTTT. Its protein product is CASSLGSPTGINEKLFF.

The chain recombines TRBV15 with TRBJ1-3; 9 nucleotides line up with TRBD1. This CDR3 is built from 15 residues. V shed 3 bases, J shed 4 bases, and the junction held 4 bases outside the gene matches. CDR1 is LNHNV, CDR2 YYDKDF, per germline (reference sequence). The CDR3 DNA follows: TGTGCCACCAGCAGGGACAGGGGTGCGGGAAACACCATATATTTT. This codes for CATSRDRGAGNTIYF.